Listed below are T cell receptor beta chains from one sample, sequenced in a study of CD8+ T cells in alopecia areata. Produced via immunoSEQ multiplex PCR; TCRdb's table is partial and in-frame only. The sample lists about 190,000 clones; about 60% were seen once. The sequencing here drew on CD4+ T cells sorted from blood, taken at week 4, from a patient treated with tofacitinib. These TCRs come from a human donor with alopecia areata. CDR3s include the opening cysteine and the closing phenylalanine or tryptophan. The order of the fields is J gene, V gene, D gene, clone size, CDR3 protein, CDR3 DNA. The D gene is left open where the match is weak. Part of the rows lack a size; the others show once, few, many or a class for expanded clones.

J: TRBJ2-7
V: TRBV2
D: TRBD2
size: few
CDR3: CASSRGSLADYYEQYF
DNA: TGTGCCAGCAGTCGGGGTTCACTAGCGGACTACTACGAGCAGTACTTC

J: TRBJ2-1
V: TRBV4-1
D: NA
size: NA
CDR3: CASSQGLVGRAESYNEQFF
DNA: TGCGCCAGCAGCCAAGGTTTAGTCGGTAGAGCGGAATCCTACAATGAGCAGTTCTTC

J: TRBJ2-2
V: TRBV11-3
D: TRBD2
size: NA
CDR3: CASSLRREHGELFF
DNA: TGTGCCAGCAGCTTAAGGCGGGAGCACGGGGAGCTGTTTTTT

J: TRBJ2-5
V: TRBV7-8
D: NA
size: once
CDR3: CASSRARGRETQYF
DNA: TGTGCCAGCAGCCGTGCGAGAGGGAGAGAGACCCAGTACTTC

J: TRBJ2-1
V: TRBV7-9
D: NA
size: NA
CDR3: CASSLGSHEFF
DNA: TGTGCCAGCAGCTTAGGATCCCATGAGTTCTTC

J: TRBJ2-7
V: TRBV30
D: NA
size: few
CDR3: CAWAGTYEQYF
DNA: TGTGCCTGGGCGGGGACCTACGAGCAGTACTTC

J: TRBJ1-2
V: TRBV28
D: NA
size: NA
CDR3: CASSLGSYGYTF
DNA: TGTGCCAGCAGTTTAGGTTCCTATGGCTACACCTTC

J: TRBJ1-1
V: TRBV18
D: NA
size: NA
CDR3: CASSLAEGGTEAFF
DNA: TGTGCCAGCTCACTCGCAGAGGGAGGGACTGAAGCTTTCTTT

J: TRBJ1-1
V: TRBV29-1
D: NA
size: NA
CDR3: CSVVTVSTEAFF
DNA: TGCAGCGTTGTCACCGTTAGCACTGAAGCTTTCTTT

J: TRBJ1-2
V: TRBV4-3
D: NA
size: NA
CDR3: CASSQDHRQSGGYTF
DNA: TGCGCCAGCAGCCAAGACCATAGACAATCGGGGGGCTACACCTTC

J: TRBJ2-7
V: TRBV4-1
D: TRBD2
size: NA
CDR3: CASRLGTKTYEQYF
DNA: TGCGCCAGCAGGCTCGGGACTAAGACCTACGAGCAGTACTTC

J: TRBJ2-6
V: TRBV5-4
D: NA
size: NA
CDR3: CASSFRDGTNFWANVLTF
DNA: TGTGCCAGCAGCTTTAGGGATGGGACAAACTTCTGGGCCAACGTCCTGACTTTC

J: TRBJ1-2
V: TRBV14
D: TRBD1
size: once
CDR3: CASSQERNRGLYGYTF
DNA: TGTGCCAGCAGCCAAGAAAGAAACAGGGGGCTCTATGGCTACACCTTC

J: TRBJ2-5
V: TRBV19
D: NA
size: NA
CDR3: CASSTYTEETQYF
DNA: TGTGCCAGTAGTACATATACTGAAGAGACCCAGTACTTC

J: TRBJ2-3
V: TRBV19
D: TRBD1
size: once
CDR3: CASSITGADTQYF
DNA: TGTGCCAGTAGTATTACAGGGGCAGATACGCAGTATTTT

J: TRBJ1-5
V: TRBV5-1
D: NA
size: NA
CDR3: CASSFQGGQPQHF
DNA: TGCGCCAGCAGTTTCCAGGGCGGCCAGCCCCAGCATTTT

J: TRBJ2-3
V: TRBV6-1
D: TRBD2
size: NA
CDR3: CASSEIGRGTDTQYF
DNA: TGTGCCAGCAGTGAAATTGGGAGGGGCACAGATACGCAGTATTTT

J: TRBJ2-7
V: TRBV25-1
D: NA
size: NA
CDR3: CASSEIDEQYF
DNA: TGTGCCAGCAGTGAAATCGACGAGCAGTACTTC

J: TRBJ2-1
V: TRBV6-4
D: NA
size: NA
CDR3: CASSDLGSSAYNEQFF
DNA: TGTGCCAGCAGTGATTTGGGGTCTAGCGCGTACAATGAGCAGTTCTTC

J: TRBJ2-5
V: TRBV30
D: TRBD1
size: NA
CDR3: CAWNGQGFEETQYF
DNA: TGTGCCTGGAACGGACAGGGTTTTGAAGAGACCCAGTACTTC

J: TRBJ2-6
V: TRBV30
D: NA
size: NA
CDR3: CAWRGQSGANVLTF
DNA: TGTGCCTGGAGGGGACAATCTGGGGCCAACGTCCTGACTTTC

J: TRBJ2-5
V: TRBV7-8
D: NA
size: NA
CDR3: CASSLVSLVETQYF
DNA: TGTGCCAGCAGCTTAGTTAGCCTAGTGGAGACCCAGTACTTC

J: TRBJ2-1
V: TRBV9
D: NA
size: NA
CDR3: CASSPDPLKVVGAGEQFF
DNA: TGTGCCAGCAGCCCCGACCCGTTGAAGGTAGTGGGAGCGGGTGAGCAGTTCTTC

J: TRBJ1-5
V: TRBV30
D: NA
size: NA
CDR3: CAWSGNRNQPQHF
DNA: TGTGCCTGGAGTGGTAACAGGAATCAGCCCCAGCATTTT

J: TRBJ2-5
V: TRBV5-1
D: NA
size: NA
CDR3: CASNRPQETQYF
DNA: TGCGCCAGCAACCGACCCCAGGAGACCCAGTACTTC

J: TRBJ1-3
V: TRBV28
D: NA
size: NA
CDR3: CASSRENTIYF
DNA: TGTGCCAGCAGTAGGGAAAACACCATATATTTT

J: TRBJ2-5
V: TRBV30
D: NA
size: NA
CDR3: CAWSALRETQYF
DNA: TGTGCCTGGAGCGCCCTCCGAGAGACCCAGTACTTC